These 27 T cell receptor beta chains were sequenced from one sample in a study of CD8 T cells in Susac syndrome. Random hexamers were used to reverse transcribe the RNA input (about 0.45 to 1 ug). TCRdb redid the calling of the immunoSEQ multiplex PCR reads with MiXCR, one entry per CDR3 protein. Counted here are about 52,000 distinct CDR3 sequences, around 93% occurring once; the ten biggest clones make up less than 0.55%. What was sequenced was CD8+ T cells from PBMCs. Receptor source: a human donor with multiple sclerosis.

The rearrangement joins TRBV29-1 to TRBJ2-3, with TRBD1 identical over 10 bases. Per the germline V gene, CDR1 is SQVTM and CDR2 is ANQGSEA. V dropped 3 bases and J dropped 4; count of bases not matched to a gene: 4. The CDR3 is 14 amino acids. CDR3 amino acids: CSVDGTGAADTQYF. The CDR3 region has the DNA TGCAGCGTTGACGGGACAGGGGCGGCAGATACGCAGTATTTT.

The CDR3 bases are TGTGCCAGCAGCTCCGGGACCCCGAGCTATGAGCAGTTCTTC. This gives the protein CASSSGTPSYEQFF. J is TRBJ2-1 and V is TRBV7-9; the D call may be TRBD1 or TRBD2 (5 bases each). Trimming cost V 4 bases and J 8 bases, with 15 bases left between them. The length of the CDR3 is 14 residues. Germline V gene data show CDR1 as SEHNR and CDR2 as FQNEAQ (reference sequence).

The V and J genes are TRBV3-1 and TRBJ1-1, with D uncertain. CDR3 size: 12 residues. Trimming took 1 base from V and 7 from J, leaving 7 bases between them. Per the germline V gene, CDR1 is LGHDT and CDR2 is YNNKEL (reference sequence). CDR3 amino acids: CASSQGRGEAFF. CDR3 in DNA: TGTGCCAGCAGCCAAGGTCGCGGTGAAGCTTTCTTT.

V gene TRBV4-3 combines with J gene TRBJ1-4; no clear D gene. The length of the CDR3 is 16 residues. CDR1 is LGHNA, CDR2 YSLEER, per germline. V shed 1 base and J shed 6 bases, with 15 bases lying between them. The CDR3 spells CASSQGPEKADEKLFF. The CDR3 DNA reads TGCGCCAGCAGCCAAGGGCCGGAAAAGGCGGATGAAAAACTGTTTTTT.

This chain uses TRBV20-1 with TRBJ1-1; TRBD1 is a possible D gene (5 bases). The CDR3 covers 13 residues. Looked up from germline, CDR1 is DFQATT and CDR2 is SNEGSKA (reference sequence). V shed 0 bases and J shed 7 bases, with 12 bases lying between them. The CDR3 sequence: CSARDTGKNEAFF. CDR3 in DNA: TGCAGTGCTAGAGATACAGGAAAAAATGAAGCTTTCTTT.

This chain connects TRBV9 to TRBJ1-1; possibly TRBD1 for D (6 bases). The CDR3 spans 18 residues. V lost 3 bases and J lost 3, with 24 bases in between. Per germline, CDR1 SGDLS and CDR2 YYNGEE. The DNA for the CDR3 is TGTGCCAGCAGCGCCCGTTCATGGGGGGCGATGCCTCACACTGAAGCTTTCTTT. This gives the protein CASSARSWGAMPHTEAFF.

The CDR3 reads CASGSDGIHYGYTF. The DNA of the CDR3 is TGCGCCAGCGGTTCAGATGGGATCCACTATGGCTACACCTTC. This sequence joins TRBV5-1 and TRBJ1-2; D call uncertain. The germline gives CDR1 SGHRS, CDR2 YFSETQ. The V gene lost 7 bases and the J gene lost 3 bases, with 16 bases spanning the gap. CDR3 size: 14 residues.

The V gene is TRBV13, the J gene TRBJ2-7; TRBD2 aligns across 11 bases. This CDR3 is 16 amino acids long. Germline CDR1 is PRHDT and CDR2 is FYEKMQ (reference sequence). V dropped 4 bases and J dropped 3; count of bases not matched to a gene: 8. The CDR3 protein is CASSYLAGGSLYEQYF. The CDR3 DNA follows: TGTGCCAGCAGCTACCTAGCGGGGGGCTCCCTCTACGAGCAGTACTTC.

The gene calls are TRBV7-9 and TRBJ1-2, with TRBD1 as a possible D gene (6 bases). Trimming pared 5 bases from V and 10 bases from J, leaving 20 bases between. CDR1 and CDR2 (germline): SEHNR, FQNEAQ (reference sequence). The CDR3 length is 14 residues. The DNA for the CDR3 is TGTGCCAGCAGCGGAACACAGGGACCTCGAGACTACACCTTC. Translated, it gives CASSGTQGPRDYTF.

The chain couples TRBV28 to TRBJ1-2, with D unclear. Deletions cut 2 bases from V and 5 bases from J, with 12 bases between. The CDR3 runs to 14 residues. Germline V gene lookup returns CDR1 MDHEN and CDR2 SYDVKM. The CDR3 region is CASSLRLIPYGYTF. The CDR3 DNA is TGTGCCAGCAGTTTACGACTTATCCCTTATGGCTACACCTTC.

The J gene is TRBJ2-7, the V gene TRBV4-2, with D perhaps given as TRBD1 or TRBD2 (5 bases each). V shed 4 bases and J shed 3 bases, with 13 bases lying between them. This CDR3 spans 14 amino acids. Germline assignment: CDR1 LGHNA and CDR2 YNFKEQ. CDR3 sequence reads: CASSPGTEDYEQYF. The CDR3 region has the DNA TGTGCCAGCAGCCCCGGGACGGAAGACTACGAGCAGTACTTC.

V is TRBV23-1 and J is TRBJ1-5, with D unresolved. TRBV23-1 is filed as an ORF, its function uncertain. The CDR3 extends over 14 amino acids. The V gene lost 7 bases and the J gene lost 7 bases, with 17 bases spanning the gap. CDR3 DNA: TGCGCCAGCAATTCAGACACAAAGTCACAGCCCCAGCATTTT. Protein sequence: CASNSDTKSQPQHF.

This clonotype has just a few counts. The chain couples TRBV9 to TRBJ1-1; D not resolved. This CDR3 has 13 amino acids. V dropped 3 bases and J dropped 1 base, with 7 bases sitting between them. The germline V gene has CDR1 SGDLS and CDR2 YYNGEE. The CDR3 sequence is CASSAGPNTEAFF. The CDR3 DNA follows: TGTGCCAGCAGCGCCGGGCCGAACACTGAAGCTTTCTTT.

This clonotype was seen only once. The chain combines TRBV19 with TRBJ1-4, with D unresolved. CDR1 and CDR2 from the germline V gene are LNHDA and SQIVND (reference sequence). The CDR3 sequence is 12 residues long. V lost 10 bases and J 5 bases, leaving 11 bases between the germline ends. CDR3 DNA sequence: TGTGCCACCGAGGGCCCAAATGAAAAACTGTTTTTT. Translated: CATEGPNEKLFF.

The chain couples TRBV11-3 to TRBJ2-2; D not certain. The V end lost 3 bases, the J end lost 5 bases, and 10 bases lay between the germline ends. The germline CDR1 and CDR2 sequences are SGHNT and YENEEA. This CDR3 is 14 amino acids long. CDR3 nucleotides: TGTGCCAGCAGCTTTAAAGGTGTTACCGGGGAGCTGTTTTTT. Translation: CASSFKGVTGELFF.

CDR3 nucleotides: TGTGCCAGCAGCTTAGAGGGGCGTGGGGAGACCCAGTACTTC. This codes for CASSLEGRGETQYF. The chain links TRBV7-8 to TRBJ2-5, with TRBD1 as a possible D gene (5 bases). This CDR3 comprises 14 residues. CDR1 and CDR2 from the germline V gene are SGHVS and FQNEAQ. The V end was cut by 1 base, the J end by 5 bases, with 11 bases between.

This clonotype was seen a single time. This sequence joins TRBV19 and TRBJ1-1; maybe TRBD1 (6 bases). Between the trimmed V and J ends, which lost 5 bases and 6 bases, there was a span of 13 bases. Germline-derived CDR1 and CDR2 are LNHDA and SQIVND (reference sequence). CDR3 length equals 13 residues. As DNA, the CDR3 is TGTGCCAGTAGTTGGGGGGCGAGGTCTGAAGCTTTCTTT. Translated, it gives CASSWGARSEAFF. The variable domain in full, completed from reference TRBV19 and TRBJ1-1, reads DGGITQSPKYLFRKEGQNVTLSCEQNLNHDAMYWYRQDPGQGLRLIYYSQIVNDFQKGDIAEGYSVSREKKESFPLTVTSAQKNPTAFYLCASSWGARSEAFFGQGTRLTVV.

The chain joins TRBV5-4 to TRBJ2-7; D is possibly TRBD2 (5 bases). CDR3 length equals 14 residues. Deletions cut 3 bases from V and 0 bases from J, with 10 bases between. Germline assignment: CDR1 SGHNT and CDR2 YYREEE (reference sequence). The CDR3 protein is CASSSVGSSYEQYF. In DNA, the CDR3 is TGTGCCAGCAGCTCAGTAGGGAGCTCCTACGAGCAGTACTTC.

The chain couples TRBV3-1 to TRBJ2-1, with TRBD1 identical over 7 bases. The CDR3 covers 16 residues. The J segment lost 8 bases and the V segment lost 0 bases, leaving 10 bases of the junction unmatched. The V gene's germline CDR1 is LGHDT and CDR2 YNNKEL (reference sequence). This CDR3 reads CASSQERGQIGHEQFF. CDR3 DNA sequence: TGTGCCAGCAGCCAAGAGAGGGGGCAGATCGGCCATGAGCAGTTCTTC.

The V and J genes are TRBV4-1 and TRBJ1-3; no definite D call. The V end was cut by 0 bases, the J end by 8 bases, with 14 bases between. The CDR3 length is 15 residues. The germline V gene has CDR1 MGHRA and CDR2 YSYEKL. The CDR3 reads CASSQDRAARDTIYF. The CDR3 region has the DNA TGCGCCAGCAGCCAAGATCGGGCGGCCCGGGACACCATATATTTT.

The chain employs TRBV6-4 and TRBJ2-1, with 9 bases identical to TRBD2. Germline CDR1 MRHNA, CDR2 SNTAGT. The CDR3 length is 17 residues. J was trimmed by 3 bases and V by 3 bases; bases with no gene match: 9. The CDR3 here is CASSELGSSGDYNEQFF. CDR3 sequence (DNA): TGTGCCAGCAGTGAGCTCGGTTCTAGCGGGGACTACAATGAGCAGTTCTTC.

This clonotype has just a few counts. The rearrangement uses TRBV29-1 and TRBJ2-7; D remains unclear. CDR1 SQVTM and CDR2 ANQGSEA come from the germline V gene. This CDR3 has 11 residues. The V end was cut by 2 bases, the J end by 3 bases, with 5 bases between. The CDR3 nucleotides are TGCAGCGTTGAATGGGGCTACGAGCAGTACTTC. The encoded protein is CSVEWGYEQYF.

V usage is TRBV7-9 and J usage is TRBJ2-3; D gene uncertain. The length of the CDR3 is 12 residues. V was pared by 3 bases and J by 5 bases, with 6 bases between. Germline-derived CDR1 and CDR2 are SEHNR and FQNEAQ (reference sequence). The CDR3 DNA reads as TGTGCCAGCAGCTTGAATATAGATACGCAGTATTTT. Its translation is CASSLNIDTQYF.

This clonotype has a single count. This CDR3 is CASSQSFGGPEAFF. CDR3 coding DNA: TGCGCCAGCAGCCAAAGTTTCGGGGGCCCTGAAGCTTTCTTT. The chain is built from TRBV5-1 and TRBJ1-1, with D maybe TRBD1 (6 bases). CDR1 and CDR2 from the germline V gene are SGHRS and YFSETQ. The V end was cut by 4 bases, the J end by 6 bases, with 16 bases between. The CDR3 runs 14 residues.

V usage is TRBV14 and J usage is TRBJ2-3; 11 bases fit TRBD2. The CDR3 spans 16 residues. Germline V gene data show CDR1 as SGHDN and CDR2 as FVKESK. The V segment lost 1 base and the J segment 5 bases; nucleotides outside the gene matches: 5. This CDR3 reads CASSQGSGGAQDTQYF. CDR3 in DNA: TGTGCCAGCAGCCAAGGTAGCGGGGGGGCTCAAGATACGCAGTATTTT.

V gene TRBV30 combines with J gene TRBJ1-5; D gene ambiguous. The ends were cut back, 3 bases at V and 3 bases at J, with 9 bases in the middle. The CDR3 spans 13 residues. CDR1 GTSNPN and CDR2 SVGIG come from the germline V gene (reference sequence). CDR3 in DNA: TGTGCCTGGAGCCTCCAGGACAATCAGCCCCAGCATTTT. Translating gives CAWSLQDNQPQHF.

The CDR3 is CASSLGREADEAFF. The DNA for the CDR3 is TGCGCCAGCAGCCTAGGCAGGGAAGCGGATGAAGCTTTCTTT. The chain uses TRBV4-1 and TRBJ1-1; maybe TRBD1 (5 bases). The V end lost 4 bases, the J end lost 7 bases, and 16 bases lay between the germline ends. CDR3 length: 14 amino acids. Germline CDR1 and CDR2: MGHRA and YSYEKL.